This T cell receptor beta chain was observed in a study of neurological immune-mediated disorders (dated by TCRdb to about 2019). In the study overall: Among the approximately 35 multiple sclerosis patients, around 30 had relapsing-remitting MS and 3 had secondary progressive MS. Using UMI-based sequencing, the study compared peripheral blood TCR-beta repertoires from patients with HTLV-I-associated myelopathy (HAM/TSP), patients with multiple sclerosis, and healthy controls. Alongside PBMC samples, the set of some 98 TCR-beta libraries contained longitudinal samples, technical triplicates, and paired CD4+ and CD8+ T-cell subsets that had been sorted. Longitudinal HAM/TSP donors and healthy donors each had 3 time-points at intervals of roughly 3-45 months. The cohort included about 66 subjects: approximately 15 with HAM/TSP, about 34 with multiple sclerosis, and approximately 20 healthy controls.

cDNA was synthesized by template-switch 5'RACE using a primer carrying a 10-nucleotide random unique molecular identifier by which each TCR transcript was tagged. Every sequencing run yielded over 170 million TCR-beta sequences covering 15-18 subjects. The RNeasy kit was used for extraction of total RNA. The KAPA Real-time Library Amplification kit was used to amplify TCR-beta VDJ regions with primers for the TCR constant region and the 5'RACE anchor. A first PCR added sample indexes and Illumina adaptors, and a second PCR then raised library yield. After Ampure bead purification, the roughly 650 bp TCR product was size-selected on a 2% E-gel SizeSelection system. Library quality was checked on a Bioanalyzer, concentration was measured with Qubit, and libraries were quantified with the Kapa Library Quantification kit before pooling. An Illumina HiSeq 2500 was used to sequence the libraries paired-end at 2 x 150 bp. To increase sequence diversity, roughly 24-30% phiX was spiked into each library pool. Per the authors' processing: The quality-filtered reads were processed with the UMI-based MiGEC pipeline, whose error correction step removed more than 80% of the raw TCR sequences. IMGT germline references were used for aligning VDJ genes, and each clonotype was defined as a unique CDR3 amino acid sequence together with its V-J genes. Clonal expansion, Shannon diversity, and CDR3 relatedness (CalcPairwiseDistances, ClusterSamples) were evaluated with VDJtools, and phylogenetic trees were built with CLCbio workbench. Clones with at least 8 unique UMIs were defined as expanded, with this threshold being based on coefficient-of-variation modelling across technical triplicates. TCRdb reran the public reads through fastp at Q25 and MiXCR, keeping productive beta chains. Each CDR3 protein gets just one entry, which takes the most common genes and DNA from the rows behind it. The V and J calls follow TCRdb's processing rather than the paper's. For this sample the table gives some 38,000 distinct CDR3 sequences, of which 3.2% were detected only once. The top ten clonotypes cover about 7.8% of the sample.

This clonotype was recorded many times. There is no known antigen for this receptor. No base qualities exist here, and no much larger clone lies one base off it. The paper's findings and limits, for the study overall: The MS cluster was not associated with any clinical or MRI features, and the authors stated that larger cohorts are needed. The highest TCR clonal expansion was observed in HAM/TSP patients, whereas the lowest was observed in MS patients, even when compared with healthy controls. Phylogenetic analysis grouped repertoires from 18 of 34 MS patients into a cluster of related CDR3 sequences, suggesting a possible repertoire-level signature. Across subjects, expanded clones never shared an identical CDR3 amino acid sequence, which suggests that the TCR-beta repertoires in every group were private.

This specimen's time point label, interpreted: longitudinal time-point 1 (baseline). For the unsorted PBMC libraries, 2 million PBMCs were stored in RNAlater at -80 degrees C until RNA extraction and were used to generate the libraries. The multiple sclerosis patients were enrolled in a US clinical protocol that used magnetic resonance imaging to evaluate disease progression. Peripheral blood underwent Ficoll-Hypaque density gradient centrifugation to isolate PBMCs, which were then cryopreserved in liquid nitrogen. This TCR was recovered from a woman aged 55 to 70 with multiple sclerosis. The sample comprised PBMCs.

In nucleotide form, the sequence is TGCAGTGCTCGGGACGGGGGGACGGAGCAGTACTTC. Its amino acids are CSARDGGTEQYF. The receptor chain draws on TRBV20-1 and TRBJ2-7; TRBD2 matches 7 bases in the middle. Taken from cysteine to phenylalanine, the CDR3 has 12 residues. Of all the DNA, just the CDR3 is kept, 36 bases in frame from base 1. In the germline V gene (reference sequence), CDR1 corresponds to DFQATT and CDR2 to SNEGSKA. Trimming takes 5 bases off V and 7 bases off J; junction bases not matched to a gene: 8.